The following is a TCR beta chain sequence with its context. This entry belongs to a study of blood T cell repertoires in COVID-19. Overall study: Whether acute or convalescent, the COVID-19 samples came from the United States, Italy and Spain.

With 1 base removed from V and 6 bases from J, the gap between germline ends came to 13 bases. The CDR3 spans 15 residues. In germline, CDR1 is LNHDA, CDR2 SQIVND (reference sequence). Using immunoSEQ multiplex PCR, the repertoire was profiled, and TCRdb retains in-frame clones only, with some absent. The sample lists 200,000 to 300,000 clones, 75% to 90% occurring once. The TCR sequence derives from a woman aged 35 to 49 who had been exposed to COVID-19. The rearrangement links TRBV19 to TRBJ1-5; weak D call: TRBD1 (5 bases). Sequenced input: PBMCs or T cells enriched from blood (not recorded which). CDR3 sequence reads: CASSIVAGVSQPQHF. CDR3 bases: TGTGCCAGTAGTATAGTAGCGGGGGTGAGTCAGCCCCAGCATTTT. The full variable domain, with the rest looked up from reference TRBV19 and TRBJ1-5, is DGGITQSPKYLFRKEGQNVTLSCEQNLNHDAMYWYRQDPGQGLRLIYYSQIVNDFQKGDIAEGYSVSREKKESFPLTVTSAQKNPTAFYLCASSIVAGVSQPQHFGDGTRLSIL.